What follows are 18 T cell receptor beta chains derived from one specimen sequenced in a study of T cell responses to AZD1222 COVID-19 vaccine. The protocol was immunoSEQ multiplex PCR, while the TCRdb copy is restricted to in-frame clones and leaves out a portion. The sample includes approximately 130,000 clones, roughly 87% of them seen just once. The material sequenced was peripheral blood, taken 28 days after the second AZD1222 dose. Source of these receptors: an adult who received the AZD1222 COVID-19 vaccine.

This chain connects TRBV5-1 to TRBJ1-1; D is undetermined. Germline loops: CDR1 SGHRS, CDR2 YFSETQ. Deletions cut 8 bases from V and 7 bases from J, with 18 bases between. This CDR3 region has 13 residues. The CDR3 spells CASGRYGEGEAFF. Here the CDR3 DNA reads TGCGCCAGTGGGCGCTACGGCGAGGGTGAAGCTTTCTTT.

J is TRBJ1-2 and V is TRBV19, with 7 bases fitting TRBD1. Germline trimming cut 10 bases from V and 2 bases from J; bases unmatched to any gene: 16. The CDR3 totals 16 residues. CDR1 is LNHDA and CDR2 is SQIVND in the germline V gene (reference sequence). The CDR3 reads CATFEGGGLSNYGYTF. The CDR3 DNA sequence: TGTGCCACCTTTGAGGGAGGGGGCCTATCGAACTATGGCTACACCTTC. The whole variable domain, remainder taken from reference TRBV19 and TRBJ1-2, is DGGITQSPKYLFRKEGQNVTLSCEQNLNHDAMYWYRQDPGQGLRLIYYSQIVNDFQKGDIAEGYSVSREKKESFPLTVTSAQKNPTAFYLCATFEGGGLSNYGYTFGSGTRLTVV.

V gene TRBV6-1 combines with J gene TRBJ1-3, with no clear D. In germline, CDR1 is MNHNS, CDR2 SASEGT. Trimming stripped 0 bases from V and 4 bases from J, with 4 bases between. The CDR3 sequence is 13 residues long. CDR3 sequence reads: CASSEALGNTIYF. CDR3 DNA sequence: TGTGCCAGCAGTGAAGCGCTCGGAAACACCATATATTTT.

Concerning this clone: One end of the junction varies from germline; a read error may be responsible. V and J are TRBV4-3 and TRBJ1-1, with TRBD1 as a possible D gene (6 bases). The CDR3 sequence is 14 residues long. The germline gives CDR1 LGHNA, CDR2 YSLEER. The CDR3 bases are TGCGCCCGCAGCCGGCAACAGGGGAACACTGAAGCTTTCTTT. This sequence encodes CARSRQQGNTEAFF.

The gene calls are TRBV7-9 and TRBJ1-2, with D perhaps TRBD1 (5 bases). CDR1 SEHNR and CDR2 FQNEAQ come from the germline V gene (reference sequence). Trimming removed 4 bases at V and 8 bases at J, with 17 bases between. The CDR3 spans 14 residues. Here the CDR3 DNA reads TGTGCCAGCAGCTACCCCGGGACGGAGTACGGCTACACCTTC. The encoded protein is CASSYPGTEYGYTF.

CDR3 residues: CASSQDLEGTLDGYTF. CDR3 coding DNA: TGTGCCAGCAGCCAGGACCTTGAGGGGACCCTAGATGGCTACACCTTC. V is TRBV4-2 and J is TRBJ1-2; D possibly corresponds to TRBD1 (5 bases). Per germline, CDR1 LGHNA and CDR2 YNFKEQ. The CDR3 contains 16 residues. Trimming cost V 3 bases and J 6 bases, with 20 bases left between them.

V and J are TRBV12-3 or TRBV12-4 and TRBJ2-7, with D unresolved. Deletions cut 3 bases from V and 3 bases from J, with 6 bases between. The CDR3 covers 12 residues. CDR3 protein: CASSLGNYEQYF. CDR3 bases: TGTGCCAGCAGTTTGGGGAACTACGAGCAGTACTTC.

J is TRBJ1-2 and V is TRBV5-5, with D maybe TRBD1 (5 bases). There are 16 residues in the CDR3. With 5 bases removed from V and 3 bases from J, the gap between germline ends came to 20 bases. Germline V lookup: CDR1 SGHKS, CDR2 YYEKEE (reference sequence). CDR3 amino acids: CASRITSSGTDYGYTF. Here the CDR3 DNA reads TGTGCCAGCAGAATCACCTCCTCCGGGACGGACTATGGCTACACCTTC.

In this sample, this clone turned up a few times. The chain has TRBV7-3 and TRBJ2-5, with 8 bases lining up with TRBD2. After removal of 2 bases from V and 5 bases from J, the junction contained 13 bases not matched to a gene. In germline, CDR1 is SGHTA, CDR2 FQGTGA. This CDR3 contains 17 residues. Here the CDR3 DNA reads TGTGCCAGCAGCTTAGAGAGCGGGGGTCCTTTTAGGGAGACCCAGTACTTC. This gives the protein CASSLESGGPFRETQYF. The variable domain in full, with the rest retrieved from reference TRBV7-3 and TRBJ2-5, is GAGVSQTPSNKVTEKGKYVELRCDPISGHTALYWYRQSLGQGPEFLIYFQGTGAADDSGLPNDRFFAVRPEGSVSTLKIQRTERGDSAVYLCASSLESGGPFRETQYFGPGTRLLVL.

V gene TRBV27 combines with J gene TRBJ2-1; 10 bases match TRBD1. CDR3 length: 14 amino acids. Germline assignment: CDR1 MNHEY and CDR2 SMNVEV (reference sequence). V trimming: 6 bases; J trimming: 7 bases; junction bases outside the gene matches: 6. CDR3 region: CASRSGTGVNEQFF. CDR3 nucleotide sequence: TGTGCCAGCAGATCGGGGACAGGGGTAAATGAGCAGTTCTTC.

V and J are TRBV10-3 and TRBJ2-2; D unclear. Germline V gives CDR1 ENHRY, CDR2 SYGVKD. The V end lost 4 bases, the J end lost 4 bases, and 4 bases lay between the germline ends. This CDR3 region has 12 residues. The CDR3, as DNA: TGTGCCATCAGTGTCCTCACCGGGGAGCTGTTTTTT. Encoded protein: CAISVLTGELFF.

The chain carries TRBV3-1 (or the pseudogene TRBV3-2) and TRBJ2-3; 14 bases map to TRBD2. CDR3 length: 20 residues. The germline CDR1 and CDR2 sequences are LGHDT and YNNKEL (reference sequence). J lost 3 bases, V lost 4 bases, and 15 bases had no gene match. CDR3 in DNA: TGTGCCAGCAGCCCCCGACTAGCGGGGGGGTCGTCATGGCCTACAGATACGCAGTATTTT. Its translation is CASSPRLAGGSSWPTDTQYF.

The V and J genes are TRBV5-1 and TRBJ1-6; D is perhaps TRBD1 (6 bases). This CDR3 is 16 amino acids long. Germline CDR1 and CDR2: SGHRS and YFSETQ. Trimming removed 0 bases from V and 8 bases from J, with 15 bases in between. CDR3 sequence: CASSLAVGGLDSPLHF. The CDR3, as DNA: TGCGCCAGCAGCTTGGCCGTTGGGGGCCTGGATTCACCCCTCCACTTT.

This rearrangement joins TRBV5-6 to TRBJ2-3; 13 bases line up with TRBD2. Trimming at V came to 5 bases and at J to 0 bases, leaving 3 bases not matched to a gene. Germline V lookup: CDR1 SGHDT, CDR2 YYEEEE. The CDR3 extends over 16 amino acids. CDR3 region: CASRLAGGISTDTQYF. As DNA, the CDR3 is TGTGCCAGCAGACTAGCGGGGGGGATTAGCACAGATACGCAGTATTTT.

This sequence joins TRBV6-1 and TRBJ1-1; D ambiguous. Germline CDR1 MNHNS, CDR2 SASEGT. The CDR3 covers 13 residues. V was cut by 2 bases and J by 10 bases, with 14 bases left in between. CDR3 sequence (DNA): TGTGCCAGCAGTGAACTGGCGGCCATGAGAGCTTTCTTT. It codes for CASSELAAMRAFF.

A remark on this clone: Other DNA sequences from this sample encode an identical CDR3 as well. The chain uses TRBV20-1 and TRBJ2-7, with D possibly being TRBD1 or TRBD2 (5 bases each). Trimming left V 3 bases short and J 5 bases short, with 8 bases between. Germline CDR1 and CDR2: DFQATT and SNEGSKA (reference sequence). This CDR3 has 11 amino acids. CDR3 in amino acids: CSASSGHEQYF. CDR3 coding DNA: TGCAGTGCTAGCTCGGGACACGAGCAGTACTTC.

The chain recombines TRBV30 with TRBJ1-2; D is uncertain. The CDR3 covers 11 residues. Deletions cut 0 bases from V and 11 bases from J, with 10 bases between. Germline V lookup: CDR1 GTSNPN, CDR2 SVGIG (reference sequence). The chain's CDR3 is CAWSVPGFYTF. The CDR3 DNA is TGTGCCTGGAGTGTACCAGGTTTTTACACCTTC. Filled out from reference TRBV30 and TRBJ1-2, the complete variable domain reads SQTIHQWPATLVQPVGSPLSLECTVEGTSNPNLYWYRQAAGRGLQLLFYSVGIGQISSEVPQNLSASRPQDRQFILSSKKLLLSDSGFYLCAWSVPGFYTFGSGTRLTVV.

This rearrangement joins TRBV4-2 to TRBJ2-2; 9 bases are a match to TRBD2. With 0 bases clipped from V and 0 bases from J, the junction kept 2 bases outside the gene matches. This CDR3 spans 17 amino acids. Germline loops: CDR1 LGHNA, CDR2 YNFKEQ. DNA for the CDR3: TGTGCCAGCAGCCAAGATCCTAGCGGGGCGAACACCGGGGAGCTGTTTTTT. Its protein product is CASSQDPSGANTGELFF.